The T cell receptor (beta chain) described here comes from a study of blood T cell repertoires in COVID-19. The overall study: Acute and convalescent COVID-19 samples came from the United States, Italy and Spain.

J was trimmed by 2 bases and V by 5 bases; bases with no gene match: 4. Germline assignment: CDR1 SEHNR and CDR2 FQNEAQ (reference sequence). This CDR3 region has 15 residues. Data came from immunoSEQ multiplex PCR; TCRdb stores just in-frame clones and leaves some out. The sample lists 100,000 or so clones, about nine tenths occurring once. The source is a woman aged 50 to 60 in a cohort sampled during active COVID-19. The chain uses TRBV7-9 and TRBJ2-3, with 10 nucleotides matching TRBD2. The sequencing input was peripheral blood. DNA for the CDR3: TGTGCCAGCAGCCCGGGACTAGCGAACACAGATACGCAGTATTTT. It specifies CASSPGLANTDTQYF.